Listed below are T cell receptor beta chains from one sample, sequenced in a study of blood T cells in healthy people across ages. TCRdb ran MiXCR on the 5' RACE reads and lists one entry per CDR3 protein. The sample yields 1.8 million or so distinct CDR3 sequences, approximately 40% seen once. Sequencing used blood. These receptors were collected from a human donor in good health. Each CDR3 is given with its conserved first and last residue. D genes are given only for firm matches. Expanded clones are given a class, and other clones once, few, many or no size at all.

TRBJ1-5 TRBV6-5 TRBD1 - TGTGCCAGCAGAAAAGGGACAGTGGGTGAGCCCCAGCATTTT CASRKGTVGEPQHF
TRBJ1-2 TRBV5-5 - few TGTGCCAGCAGCTTGGCCGTAAGAGTAGGGGCTAACTATGGCTACACCTTC CASSLAVRVGANYGYTF
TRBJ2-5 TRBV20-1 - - TGCAGTGCCGAAGAGTACAGACAAGAGACCCAGTACTTC CSAEEYRQETQYF
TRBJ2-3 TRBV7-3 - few TGTGCCAGCAGCTTAATTGCGCTCGACACGCAGTATTTT CASSLIALDTQYF
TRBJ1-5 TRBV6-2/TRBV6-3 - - TGTGCCAGCACTCAATACTCATGGTGGGGCAATCAGCCCCAGCATTTT CASTQYSWWGNQPQHF
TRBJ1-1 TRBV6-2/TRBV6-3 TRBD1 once TGTGCCAGCACAATTTCAGGGGGGATAGCTTTCTTT CASTISGGIAFF
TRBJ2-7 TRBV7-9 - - TGTGCCAGCAGCTTATGGACTACCTACGAGCAGTACTTC CASSLWTTYEQYF
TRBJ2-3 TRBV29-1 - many TGCAGCGTTCGCGGGTCCGGGACCTCCGGCGCGGATACGCAGTATTTT CSVRGSGTSGADTQYF
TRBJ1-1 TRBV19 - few TGTGCCAGTAGTAGGTGGGGATCCGAAGCTTTCTTT CASSRWGSEAFF
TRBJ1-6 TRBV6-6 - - TGTGCCAGTGACGGTTCCTATAATTCACCCCTCCACTTT CASDGSYNSPLHF
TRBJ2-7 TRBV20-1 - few TGCAGTGCTACATGGACGGGAACTGACTACGAGCAGTACTTC CSATWTGTDYEQYF
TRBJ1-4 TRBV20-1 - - TGCAGTGCTAGAGGCGGGGCCGCTAATGAAAAACTGTTTTTT CSARGGAANEKLFF
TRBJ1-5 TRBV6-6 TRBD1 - TGTGCCAGCAGTCGGAGGGACAGCGGGTATAGCAATCAGCCCCAGCATTTT CASSRRDSGYSNQPQHF
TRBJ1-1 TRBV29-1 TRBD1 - TGCAGCGTTGGGGGACAGTTTGAAGCTTTCTTT CSVGGQFEAFF
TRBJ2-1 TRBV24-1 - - TGTGCCACCAGTGAGGACAGTGACTACAATGAGCAGTTCTTC CATSEDSDYNEQFF
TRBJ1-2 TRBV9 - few TGTGCCAGGATCTATAGAAACTATGGCTACACCTTC CARIYRNYGYTF
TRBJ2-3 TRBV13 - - TGTGCCAGCAGCCCATCCACTAGCAGGGACGCGGATACGCAGTATTTT CASSPSTSRDADTQYF
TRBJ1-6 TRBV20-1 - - TGCAGTGCTAAGAGGGCGGTGGGTTCACCCCTCCACTTT CSAKRAVGSPLHF
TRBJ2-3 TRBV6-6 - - TGTGCCAGCAGTTACTGGGGGGGCACCGCAGATACGCAGTATTTT CASSYWGGTADTQYF
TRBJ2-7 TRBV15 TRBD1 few TGTGCCACCAGCAGGGGACAGGGGGCATACGAGCAGTACTTC CATSRGQGAYEQYF
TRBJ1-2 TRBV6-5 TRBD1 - TGTGCCAGCAGTTTCACTTCAGGGGGCTATGGCTACACCTTC CASSFTSGGYGYTF
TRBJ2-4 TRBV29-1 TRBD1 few TGCAGCGCCCGGGACAGGGGGGGAAACATTCAGTACTTC CSARDRGGNIQYF
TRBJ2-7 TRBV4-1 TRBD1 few TGCGCCAGCAGCCAAACCGGGACAGGGGTCTACGAGCAGTACTTC CASSQTGTGVYEQYF
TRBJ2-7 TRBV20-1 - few TGCAGTGCTAGCAGGCAGCTCCCCCAGTACGAGCAGTACTTC CSASRQLPQYEQYF
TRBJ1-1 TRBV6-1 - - TGTGCCAGCAGTGAAAATTTGGGGAACCTTAACTACATGAACACTGAAGCTTTCTTT CASSENLGNLNYMNTEAFF
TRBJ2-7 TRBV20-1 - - TGCAGTGCTAGAGATGGGCAGATCTCTGGCGAGCAGTACTTC CSARDGQISGEQYF
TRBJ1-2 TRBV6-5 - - TGTGCCAGCAGTTTTTCAGGGCCCCATGGCTACACCTTC CASSFSGPHGYTF
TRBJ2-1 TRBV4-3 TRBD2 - TGCGCCAGCAGCCAAGATCGGGGCGCTAGCGGGGCGCCCCGGTTCTTC CASSQDRGASGAPRFF
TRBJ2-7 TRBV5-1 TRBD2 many TGTGCCAGCAGCTTAGCGGGTTTGGCCTACGAGCAGTACTTC CASSLAGLAYEQYF
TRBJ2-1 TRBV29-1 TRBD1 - TGCAGCGTCGGGACAGGGGGCGTAGATGAGCAGTTCTTC CSVGTGGVDEQFF
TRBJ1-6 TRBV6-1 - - TGTGCCACGAAGCAAGTATTGAATTCACCCCTCCACTTT CATKQVLNSPLHF
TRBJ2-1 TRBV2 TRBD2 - TGTGCCAGCAGTGAAGGATCGGGGGGGATCAATGAGCAGTTCTTC CASSEGSGGINEQFF
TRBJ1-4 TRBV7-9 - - TGTGCCAGCAGCTCTACCGCTTTGTCCCCCGAGCATGAAAAACTGTTTTTT CASSSTALSPEHEKLFF
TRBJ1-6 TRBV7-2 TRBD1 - TGTGCCAGCAGGGAGACAGGGTTTGGGTCCTATAATTCACCCCTCCACTTT CASRETGFGSYNSPLHF
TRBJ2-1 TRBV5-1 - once TGCGCCTGCAGCTTTGGGATAACCTCGCTCGAGCAGTTCTTC CACSFGITSLEQFF
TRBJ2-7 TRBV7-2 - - TGTGCCAGCAGCTTTTCGGTGGACAGTTCCTACGAGCAGTACTTC CASSFSVDSSYEQYF
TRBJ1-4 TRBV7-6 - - TGTGCCAGCAGCTTAACGATAAATGAAAAACTGTTTTTT CASSLTINEKLFF
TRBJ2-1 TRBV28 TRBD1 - TGTGCCAGCAGTTCCTTCATAGTACAGGGGGGTGAGCAGTTCTTC CASSSFIVQGGEQFF
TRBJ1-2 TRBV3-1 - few TGTGCCAGCAGGGGGATCGGATATGGCTACACCTTC CASRGIGYGYTF
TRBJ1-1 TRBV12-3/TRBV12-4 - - TGTGCCAGCAGTGCTACCCCGGCCCAACACACTGAAGCTTTCTTT CASSATPAQHTEAFF
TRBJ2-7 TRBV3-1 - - TGTGCCAGCAGCCAAGGACGGAACGGCTACGAGCAGTACTTC CASSQGRNGYEQYF
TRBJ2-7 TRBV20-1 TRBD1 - TGCAGTGCTAGAGATAGACAGGGGGGACCCTCCTACGAGCAGTACTTC CSARDRQGGPSYEQYF
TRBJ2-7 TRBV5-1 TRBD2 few TGCGCCAGCAGCCTCGCAGCGGGGGGATTCACCTACGAGCAGTACTTC CASSLAAGGFTYEQYF
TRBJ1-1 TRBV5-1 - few TGCGCCAGCAGCTTGGGACAGCAGAGGACTGAAGCTTTCTTT CASSLGQQRTEAFF
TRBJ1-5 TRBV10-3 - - TGTGCCATCAGTGAAGGGATTAGCAATCAGCCCCAGCATTTT CAISEGISNQPQHF
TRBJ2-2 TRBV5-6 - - TGTGCCAGCCGGCAGGGTGGGGCCGGGGAGCTGTTTTTT CASRQGGAGELFF
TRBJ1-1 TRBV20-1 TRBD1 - TGCAGTGCTATACCGCAGGGGGCGGGTTACACTGAAGCTTTCTTT CSAIPQGAGYTEAFF
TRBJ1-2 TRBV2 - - TGTGCCGGAAGGACCTCACTGGGAGGCTACACCTTC CAGRTSLGGYTF
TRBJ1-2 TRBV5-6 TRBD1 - TGTGCCAGCAGCGAGTACAGGGGGCCCTACTATGGCTACACCTTC CASSEYRGPYYGYTF
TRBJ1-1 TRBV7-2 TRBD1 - TGTGCCAGCAGCATTCGACAGGGTGGGACTGAAGTTTTCTTT CASSIRQGGTEVFF
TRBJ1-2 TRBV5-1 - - TGCGCCAGCAGCTTGTCGCTCGGCGATAACTATGGCTACACCTTC CASSLSLGDNYGYTF
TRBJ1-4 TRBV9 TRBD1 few TGTGCCAGCAGCGTAGCGGGACAGGGGTATGAAAAACTGTTTTTT CASSVAGQGYEKLFF